Following are 29 T cell receptor beta chains from one sample sequenced in a study of preoperative IRX-2 immunotherapy in early breast cancer. Treatment indicated: preoperative locoregional IRX-2 cytokine immunotherapy. Sequencing used immunoSEQ multiplex PCR; TCRdb keeps in-frame clones, though not all of them. The table records 24,000 or so clones, around 90% of them present only once. The sample was tumor tissue, taken after IRX-2 immunotherapy. The receptors originated from a human donor with breast cancer.

This chain links TRBV29-1 with TRBJ1-1; TRBD1 might be the D (6 bases). The CDR3 has 15 amino acids. Trimming stripped 4 bases from V and 1 base from J, with 16 bases between. CDR1 and CDR2 from the germline V gene are SQVTM and ANQGSEA. CDR3 DNA sequence: TGCAGCGTTGGGGGGAAGACAGGAGGGAACACTGAAGCTTTCTTT. Encoded protein: CSVGGKTGGNTEAFF.

The chain joins TRBV5-1 to TRBJ2-2; D is ambiguous. The CDR3 is 13 amino acids. V dropped 0 bases and J dropped 9 bases, with 9 bases sitting between them. Germline lookup yields CDR1 SGHRS and CDR2 YFSETQ. The CDR3 nucleotides read TGCGCCAGCAGCTTGGGAGAACGACGGGAGCTGTTTTTT. This translates into CASSLGERRELFF.

The genes are TRBV11-3 and TRBJ1-6, with D perhaps matching TRBD1 (6 bases). Germline lookup yields CDR1 SGHNT and CDR2 YENEEA. Trimming pared 5 bases from V and 8 bases from J, leaving 19 bases between. The CDR3 loop spans 16 amino acids. The CDR3 spells CASSPLVGRGHSPLHF. CDR3 in DNA: TGTGCCAGCAGCCCCCTTGTAGGCAGGGGACATTCACCCCTCCACTTT.

This clone showed up just a few times. This chain connects TRBV7-6 to TRBJ1-6; D is ambiguous. V lost 1 base and J lost 6, with 10 bases in between. The CDR3 totals 15 residues. The germline CDR1 and CDR2 sequences are SGHVS and FNYEAQ. The CDR3 sequence: CASSLVGEGNSPLHF. The DNA for the CDR3 is TGTGCCAGCAGCTTAGTAGGTGAGGGTAATTCACCCCTCCACTTT.

This chain links TRBV7-9 with TRBJ1-6; the D is unclear. V was clipped by 2 bases and J by 10 bases, with 15 bases between them. The CDR3 has 15 residues. CDR1 and CDR2 from the germline V gene are SEHNR and FQNEAQ (reference sequence). In DNA form, the CDR3 reads TGTGCCAGCAGCTTATTCGAGTCCGGAGTCTCACCCCTCCACTTT. Its translation: CASSLFESGVSPLHF.

The gene calls are TRBV30 and TRBJ1-2, with 9 bases aligning to TRBD1. V trimming: 4 bases; J trimming: 7 bases; junction bases outside the gene matches: 16. This CDR3 region has 16 residues. Germline V CDR1 and CDR2: GTSNPN, SVGIG (reference sequence). The CDR3 loop reads CAWIGTGRIAVGGYTF. For the CDR3, the DNA is TGTGCCTGGATTGGGACAGGGAGGATCGCGGTGGGTGGCTACACCTTC.

The chain employs TRBV19 and TRBJ1-2, with 11 bases lining up with TRBD1. CDR1 is LNHDA, CDR2 SQIVND, per germline (reference sequence). V trimming: 11 bases; J trimming: 2 bases; junction bases outside the gene matches: 13. CDR3 length: 16 amino acids. The CDR3 here is CAGRSDRGLGNYGYTF. Written as DNA, the CDR3 is TGTGCCGGGCGGTCGGACAGGGGGCTAGGAAACTATGGCTACACCTTC.

The chain couples TRBV29-1 to TRBJ2-7; 9 bases match TRBD2. The CDR3 is made up of 11 amino acids. Per germline, CDR1 SQVTM and CDR2 ANQGSEA. V dropped 6 bases and J dropped 9; count of bases not matched to a gene: 6. Here the CDR3 reads CSVDSGGRQYV. The CDR3 DNA is TGCAGCGTCGATAGCGGGGGCCGGCAGTACGTC.

This clone was seen only once. The chain joins TRBV6-6 to TRBJ1-1, with D tentatively TRBD1 (6 bases). CDR3 size: 13 residues. Germline V gives CDR1 MNHNY, CDR2 SVGAGI (reference sequence). Trimming removed 6 bases from V and 6 bases from J, with 14 bases in between. In nucleotides, the CDR3 is TGTGCCAGCAGGGGGGGGGCGCGTGCTGAAGCTTTCTTT. Protein product: CASRGGARAEAFF.

The chain uses TRBV5-1 and TRBJ2-3, with D tentatively TRBD2 (6 bases). The CDR3 extends over 13 amino acids. Germline loops: CDR1 SGHRS, CDR2 YFSETQ. The V gene lost 2 bases and the J gene lost 6 bases, with 10 bases spanning the gap. For the CDR3, the DNA is TGCGCCAGCAGCTTCCCGGGGGAGGATACGCAGTATTTT. Protein product: CASSFPGEDTQYF. Drawing the rest from reference TRBV5-1 and TRBJ2-3, the complete variable domain is KAGVTQTPRYLIKTRGQQVTLSCSPISGHRSVSWYQQTPGQGLQFLFEYFSETQRNKGNFPGRFSGRQFSNSRSEMNVSTLELGDSALYLCASSFPGEDTQYFGPGTRLTVL.

This sequence joins TRBV5-1 and TRBJ2-3; 11 bases map to TRBD2. Germline-derived CDR1 and CDR2 are SGHRS and YFSETQ. The CDR3 is 19 residues long. V gave up 5 bases and J gave up 3 bases; unmatched junction bases: 17. The CDR3 sequence: CASRENPGASGGRTDTQYF. The CDR3, as DNA: TGCGCCAGCAGAGAGAATCCGGGGGCTAGCGGGGGGCGTACAGATACGCAGTATTTT.

This clone was seen just once. The chain employs TRBV7-9 and TRBJ2-5; no clear D. Germline V gene data show CDR1 as SEHNR and CDR2 as FQNEAQ (reference sequence). The CDR3 covers 12 residues. V lost 4 bases to trimming and J lost 4 bases, with 7 bases between them. The CDR3 DNA reads TGTGCCAGCAGCTACTCCGTAGAGACCCAGTACTTC. This translates into CASSYSVETQYF.

CDR3 protein: CASSRPGGLRNTDTQYF. The CDR3 coding sequence is TGTGCCAGCAGCCGGCCTGGGGGCTTGAGGAACACAGATACGCAGTATTTT. The V and J genes are TRBV7-9 and TRBJ2-3; TRBD1 might be the D (6 bases). Per germline, CDR1 SEHNR and CDR2 FQNEAQ (reference sequence). This CDR3 spans 17 amino acids. Trimming cost V 5 bases and J 2 bases, with 20 bases left between them.

The chain has TRBV19 and TRBJ1-5; D is unresolved. The CDR3 covers 15 residues. CDR1 is LNHDA and CDR2 is SQIVND in the germline V gene (reference sequence). Trimming removed 5 bases at V and 6 bases at J, with 17 bases between. CDR3 nucleotides: TGTGCCAGTAGTTATACTGCCTATGAACGTCAGCCCCAGCATTTT. Its protein is CASSYTAYERQPQHF.

This chain connects TRBV5-1 to TRBJ1-5, with TRBD1 as a possible D gene (5 bases). Trimming removed 0 bases from V and 0 bases from J, with 7 bases in between. The CDR3 runs to 15 residues. Germline V gives CDR1 SGHRS, CDR2 YFSETQ. In nucleotides, the CDR3 is TGCGCCAGCAGCTTGGAAGGGGTTAGCAATCAGCCCCAGCATTTT. Its protein product is CASSLEGVSNQPQHF.

This clone was seen just once. The rearrangement uses TRBV28 and TRBJ2-4; D unresolved. This CDR3 is built from 14 residues. Per the germline V gene, CDR1 is MDHEN and CDR2 is SYDVKM. Deletions cut 10 bases from V and 0 bases from J, with 13 bases between. This CDR3 is CATSIRIAKNIQYF. CDR3 in DNA: TGTGCCACCTCGATCAGGATAGCCAAAAACATTCAGTACTTC. The entire variable domain, with the rest obtained from reference TRBV28 and TRBJ2-4, is as follows: DVKVTQSSRYLVKRTGEKVFLECVQDMDHENMFWYRQDPGLGLRLIYFSYDVKMKEKGDIPEGYSVSREKKERFSLILESASTNQTSMYLCATSIRIAKNIQYFGAGTRLSVL.

This chain joins TRBV7-3 and TRBJ2-2; D gene uncertain. The germline CDR1 and CDR2 sequences are SGHTA and FQGTGA. The CDR3 length is 15 residues. Trimming shortened V by 6 bases and J by 2 bases, and 13 bases separated the two germline ends. The CDR3 region is CASSLNNANTGELFF. The CDR3 nucleotides read TGTGCCAGCAGTCTAAATAACGCAAACACCGGGGAGCTGTTTTTT.

This chain connects TRBV28 to TRBJ1-2; the D gene is possibly TRBD1 (5 bases). Germline CDR1 is MDHEN and CDR2 is SYDVKM. The V gene lost 3 bases and the J gene lost 4 bases, with 9 bases spanning the gap. This CDR3 is built from 13 residues. The CDR3 DNA sequence: TGTGCCAGCAGTTTGTCCGGGGCCTATGGCTACACCTTC. Protein sequence: CASSLSGAYGYTF.

This rearrangement joins TRBV7-7 to TRBJ2-7; tentatively, D is TRBD1 (6 bases). Per germline, CDR1 SSHAT and CDR2 FNYEAQ (reference sequence). Between the trimmed V and J ends, which lost 2 bases and 6 bases, there was a span of 11 bases. This CDR3 has 13 amino acids. Written as DNA, the CDR3 is TGTGCCAGCAGCTTAAACGTGGGGGCCGAGCAGTACGTC. Amino acid sequence: CASSLNVGAEQYV.

The chain links TRBV5-5 to TRBJ2-5, with 15 positions matching TRBD2. Germline V lookup: CDR1 SGHKS, CDR2 YYEKEE (reference sequence). Trimming removed 4 bases from V and 0 bases from J; junction bases left unmatched: 4. The CDR3 runs to 17 residues. The CDR3 DNA follows: TGTGCCAGCAGCCGGGGACTAGCGGGGGGCAACCAAGAGACCCAGTACTTC. It translates to CASSRGLAGGNQETQYF.

V is TRBV7-9 and J is TRBJ2-1; 10 nucleotides match TRBD1. The CDR3 runs to 13 residues. Germline V CDR1 and CDR2: SEHNR, FQNEAQ (reference sequence). Germline trimming cut 5 bases from V and 6 bases from J; bases unmatched to any gene: 1. As DNA, the CDR3 is TGTGCCAGCAGCAGGGACAGGGGCAATGAGCAGTTCTTC. Amino acids: CASSRDRGNEQFF. Using reference TRBV7-9 and TRBJ2-1 for the parts outside the CDR3, the full variable domain is DTGVSQNPRHKITKRGQNVTFRCDPISEHNRLYWYRQTLGQGPEFLTYFQNEAQLEKSRLLSDRFSAERPKGSFSTLEIQRTEQGDSAMYLCASSRDRGNEQFFGPGTRLTVL.

The rearrangement links TRBV6-5 to TRBJ2-7, with no clear D. Trimming stripped 4 bases from V and 0 bases from J, with 10 bases between. The length of the CDR3 is 14 residues. Germline values: CDR1 MNHEY, CDR2 SVGAGI. In DNA, the CDR3 is TGTGCCAGCAGTTTAACAGTCAGCTCCTACGAGCAGTACTTC. It encodes CASSLTVSSYEQYF.

This chain joins TRBV10-3 and TRBJ2-5; 8 bases fit TRBD2. V trimming: 5 bases; J trimming: 2 bases; junction bases outside the gene matches: 7. Germline CDR1 is ENHRY and CDR2 is SYGVKD. The CDR3 extends over 15 amino acids. In DNA, the CDR3 is TGTGCCATCAGTCCTCGACTAGCGCCACAAGAGACCCAGTACTTC. This gives the protein CAISPRLAPQETQYF.

V and J are TRBV7-9 and TRBJ2-3, with 9 bases that match TRBD2. CDR1 is SEHNR, CDR2 FQNEAQ, per germline (reference sequence). The CDR3 is 15 residues long. V lost 6 bases and J lost 4; bases outside the gene matches: 8. CDR3 coding DNA: TGTGCCAGCAGGGATCAGGGACTAGCAGCAGATACGCAGTATTTT. Translated: CASRDQGLAADTQYF.

This chain joins TRBV15 and TRBJ2-5, with D possibly TRBD2 on 5 matching bases. Germline lookup yields CDR1 LNHNV and CDR2 YYDKDF (reference sequence). The V and J ends lost 8 bases and 6 bases respectively, with 25 bases between them. This CDR3 spans 16 amino acids. In DNA form, the CDR3 reads TGTGCCACCCGACGGGCCAGTGACGGCGAGGGTAAGACCCAGTACTTC. Protein sequence: CATRRASDGEGKTQYF.

J is TRBJ1-1 and V is TRBV23-1, with 7 bases identical to TRBD1. TRBV23-1 is identified as an open reading frame with a role that is uncertain. The J segment lost 2 bases and the V segment lost 2 bases, leaving 5 bases of the junction unmatched. The CDR3 consists of 15 residues. The CDR3 region is CASSQITGVNTEAFF. DNA for the CDR3: TGCGCCAGCAGTCAAATTACAGGGGTTAACACTGAAGCTTTCTTT.

CDR3 residues: CASSLLGKLFF. The CDR3 nucleotides are TGTGCCAGCAGTCTACTGGGAAAACTGTTTTTT. This sequence joins TRBV2 and TRBJ1-4; no definite D call. This CDR3 is 11 amino acids long. Trimming cost V 5 bases and J 10 bases, with 8 bases left between them. The V gene's germline CDR1 is SNHLY and CDR2 FYNNEI.

This clone was seen a single time. This sequence joins TRBV5-1 and TRBJ1-3; no definite D call. Germline V CDR1 and CDR2: SGHRS, YFSETQ. The V and J ends lost 0 bases and 0 bases respectively, with 10 bases between them. This CDR3 region has 16 residues. This CDR3 is CASSLASILSGNTIYF. The CDR3 nucleotides are TGCGCCAGCAGCTTGGCCTCCATCCTCTCTGGAAACACCATATATTTT.

This chain connects TRBV11-2 to TRBJ2-3; maybe TRBD2 (7 bases). CDR3 length: 17 residues. Germline-derived CDR1 and CDR2 are SGHAT and FQNNGV. V was clipped by 4 bases and J by 2 bases, with 19 bases between them. CDR3 DNA sequence: TGTGCCAGCAGCTACAAAAAGGGGGGGGAGGTCACAGATACGCAGTATTTT. Amino acid sequence: CASSYKKGGEVTDTQYF.